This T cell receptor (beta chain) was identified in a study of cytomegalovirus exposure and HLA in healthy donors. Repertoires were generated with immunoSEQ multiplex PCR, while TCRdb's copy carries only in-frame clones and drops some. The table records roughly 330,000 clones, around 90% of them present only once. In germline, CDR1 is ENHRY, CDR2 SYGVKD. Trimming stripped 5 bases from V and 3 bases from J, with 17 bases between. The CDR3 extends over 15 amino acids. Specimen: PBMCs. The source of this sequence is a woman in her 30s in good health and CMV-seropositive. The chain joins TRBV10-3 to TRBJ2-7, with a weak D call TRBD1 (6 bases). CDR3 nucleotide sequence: TGTGCCATCAGTCAGACAGGATCTGGTGACTACGAGCAGTACTTC. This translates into CAISQTGSGDYEQYF.